The following is a TCR beta chain sequence with its context. This table comes from immunoSEQ multiplex PCR, and its TCRdb copy is limited to in-frame clones, with some not included. The sample shows about 68,000 clones, 91% of them seen only once. The data derive from a study of T cell changes during pregnancy in multiple sclerosis. The sequencing used peripheral blood, collected in the second trimester of pregnancy. The TCR was taken from a female donor with multiple sclerosis, enrolled in a pregnancy study.

The CDR3 nucleotides read TGTGCCAGCTCACAGTCAGGGTTCCAGGTTCCCCAGCATTTT. This translates into CASSQSGFQVPQHF. V usage is TRBV18 and J usage is TRBJ1-5, with D maybe TRBD1 (5 bases). Germline CDR1 KGHSH, CDR2 LQKENI. Trimming pared 4 bases from V and 10 bases from J, leaving 17 bases between. The CDR3 spans 14 residues.